These T cell receptor beta chains were read from a single sample in a study of blood T cell repertoires in COVID-19. Clones were sequenced by immunoSEQ multiplex PCR, and TCRdb holds only the in-frame ones, with some missing. The table lists 300,000 to 400,000 clones, around nine tenths of them singletons. Input material: PBMCs or T cells enriched from blood (not recorded which). The receptors were sampled from a man aged 55 to 69 who had recovered from COVID-19. Each CDR3 is given with its conserved first and last residue. Fields, in order: D gene, clone size, V gene, J gene, CDR3 DNA, CDR3 protein. D genes are given only for firm matches. Rows give clone size only sometimes, using once, few, many, or a class for an expanded clone.

-	-	TRBV5-1	TRBJ2-1	TGCGCCAGCAGCTTGGTTAGCGGGACAGACACCTACAATGAGCAGTTCTTC	CASSLVSGTDTYNEQFF
-	-	TRBV3-1/TRBV3-2	TRBJ1-2	TGTGCCAGCAGCCTTTTGGGGGGATCCCATGGCTACACCTTC	CASSLLGGSHGYTF
-	-	TRBV6-2/TRBV6-3	TRBJ2-7	TGTGCCAGCAGTAACTACAGGGTCTCCTACGAGCAGTACTTC	CASSNYRVSYEQYF
TRBD2	-	TRBV27	TRBJ2-7	TGTGCCAGCAGTTCCCTCGGGGCGGGAGAGGGGGAGCAGTACTTC	CASSSLGAGEGEQYF
-	-	TRBV4-2	TRBJ1-6	TGTGCCAGCAGCCAACCCGGGAGAGACACCTATAATTCACCCCTCCACTTT	CASSQPGRDTYNSPLHF
TRBD2	-	TRBV11-2	TRBJ2-3	TGTGCCAGCAGCCAATGGACCAGCGGGAGGGCGAAAAATACGCAGTATTTT	CASSQWTSGRAKNTQYF
TRBD1	-	TRBV4-3	TRBJ1-1	TGCGCCAGCAGCCAAACAGGGGGCAACACTGAAGCTTTCTTT	CASSQTGGNTEAFF
-	-	TRBV29-1	TRBJ1-5	TGCAGCGTTGAGGTCAGGGCTGGGCAGCCCCAGCATTTT	CSVEVRAGQPQHF
TRBD1	-	TRBV2	TRBJ2-3	TGTGCCAGCAAGCGGGACAGGGCCACAGATACGCAGTATTTT	CASKRDRATDTQYF
-	few	TRBV20-1	TRBJ2-1	TGCAGTGCGTATAGCGGTACCCAGCAGTTCTTC	CSAYSGTQQFF
-	-	TRBV6-5	TRBJ2-5	TGTGCCAGCAGCAGGACTGCAAAAGAGACCCAGTACTTC	CASSRTAKETQYF
-	-	TRBV18	TRBJ1-4	TGTGCCAGCTCACCGGCGACAGGCGGTAATGAAAAACTGTTTTTT	CASSPATGGNEKLFF
TRBD2	-	TRBV28	TRBJ2-7	TGTGCCAGCAGTTCTCGGGGGGGGAGCTCCTACGAGCAGTACTTC	CASSSRGGSSYEQYF
TRBD1	-	TRBV28	TRBJ2-3	TGTGCCAGCAGCCACAGGGGCGCTACAGATACGCAGTATTTT	CASSHRGATDTQYF
TRBD1	-	TRBV18	TRBJ1-1	TGTGCCAGCTCAAGACAGGGGGCGCCCACTGAAGCTTTCTTT	CASSRQGAPTEAFF
TRBD1	-	TRBV29-1	TRBJ2-1	TGCAGCGTTGCGGACTGGACAGGGGAACACTACAATGAGCAGTTCTTC	CSVADWTGEHYNEQFF
-	-	TRBV24-1	TRBJ2-1	TGTGCCACCAGTGATTTAATTCCAGGCGACTCCTACAATGAGCAGTTCTTC	CATSDLIPGDSYNEQFF
TRBD1	-	TRBV7-3	TRBJ2-1	TGTGCCAGCAGCCTGGGACAGGGCTCCTACAATGAGCAGTTCTTC	CASSLGQGSYNEQFF
TRBD1	-	TRBV19	TRBJ1-5	TGTGCCAGCAGCGGACAGGTTTTAAAACTAGGCGCCCAGCCCCAGCATTTT	CASSGQVLKLGAQPQHF
TRBD1	once	TRBV2	TRBJ1-2	TGTGCCAGCAGTGAAACCAGGGGGCTGCTCGGCTACACCTTC	CASSETRGLLGYTF
TRBD2	-	TRBV7-2	TRBJ2-5	TGTGCCAGCAGCTTGGGACTAGCGGGAGACGGGACCCAGTACTTC	CASSLGLAGDGTQYF
-	-	TRBV20-1	TRBJ2-7	TGCAGTGCTCATAGCTCCTACGAGCAGTACTTC	CSAHSSYEQYF
-	-	TRBV2	TRBJ2-1	TGTGCCAGCAGGCCGGACTCGATTGAGCAGTTCTTC	CASRPDSIEQFF
-	-	TRBV6-5	TRBJ1-5	TGTGCCAGCAGTTACGGGGGGAACCAGCCCCAGCATTTT	CASSYGGNQPQHF
TRBD1	-	TRBV6-5	TRBJ1-5	TGTGCCAGCAGTTTCGGGACAGGGGCTAGCAATCAGCCCCAGCATTTT	CASSFGTGASNQPQHF
-	few	TRBV12-3/TRBV12-4	TRBJ1-1	TGTGCCAGCTCCACCCATCGGGGCACTGAAGCTTTCTTT	CASSTHRGTEAFF
TRBD2	-	TRBV28	TRBJ2-1	TGTGCCAGCAGTTTATTAGCGGGAAGCTCCTACAATGAGCAGTTCTTC	CASSLLAGSSYNEQFF
-	-	TRBV25-1	TRBJ1-4	TGTGCCAGCAGCAGGGATACTAATGAAAAACTGTTTTTT	CASSRDTNEKLFF
-	-	TRBV4-2	TRBJ2-2	TGTGCCAGCAGCCAAGTAAGAGGAGATAACACCGGGGAGCTGTTTTTT	CASSQVRGDNTGELFF
-	-	TRBV5-1	TRBJ1-1	TGCGCCAGCAGCTTGAAGCTAGACACTGAAGCTTTCTTT	CASSLKLDTEAFF
TRBD1	-	TRBV5-1	TRBJ1-2	TGCGCCAGCAGGGAAGACAGGGCTTCGGGAGGCTACACCTTC	CASREDRASGGYTF
TRBD1	-	TRBV27	TRBJ1-2	TGTGCCAGCAGTCCTTGGGACAGGGGAGGCTACACCTTC	CASSPWDRGGYTF
-	-	TRBV7-9	TRBJ1-6	TGTGCCAGCAGCTTAGAAGGGGGCTCCTATAATTCACCCCTCCACTTT	CASSLEGGSYNSPLHF
-	-	TRBV4-1	TRBJ1-6	TGCGCCAGCAGCCAAGACGTTCCGGGAGCGGATTCACCCCTCCACTTT	CASSQDVPGADSPLHF
TRBD1	-	TRBV18	TRBJ1-5	TGTGCCAGCTCACCATCGCAGGGGGATCAGCCCCAGCATTTT	CASSPSQGDQPQHF
-	-	TRBV28	TRBJ1-1	TGTGCCAGCAGTTCTCTGGGGCTGGAAGCTTTCTTT	CASSSLGLEAFF
-	-	TRBV30	TRBJ2-3	TGTGCCTGGAAGAGGGGGAGTACAGATACGCAGTATTTT	CAWKRGSTDTQYF
-	-	TRBV3-1/TRBV3-2	TRBJ2-7	TGTGCCAGCAGCCGAACAGGACAAGGCGGTTACGAGCAGTACTTC	CASSRTGQGGYEQYF
TRBD1	few	TRBV6-5	TRBJ1-3	TGTGCCAGCAGTTACGACAGGGCCTCTGGAAACACCATATATTTT	CASSYDRASGNTIYF
-	-	TRBV15	TRBJ1-5	TGTGCCACCAGCCCATTCCGCATGGGGGGGGGTCAGCCCCAGCATTTT	CATSPFRMGGGQPQHF
TRBD1	-	TRBV3-1/TRBV3-2	TRBJ1-1	TGTGCCAGCAGCCTCTCCGGGACAGGGAACACTGAAGCTTTCTTT	CASSLSGTGNTEAFF
-	-	TRBV5-1	TRBJ1-6	TGCGCCAGCCGGGGGGAAGGAGATTCACCCCTCCACTTT	CASRGEGDSPLHF